This T cell receptor beta chain was recovered during a study of T cells in Graves' hyperthyroidism and ophthalmopathy. Per the germline V gene, CDR1 is MNHEY and CDR2 is SVGAGI. The CDR3 length is 15 residues. With 2 bases removed from V and 4 bases from J, the gap between germline ends came to 14 bases. Study conclusions and caveats: Separating ophthalmopathy from stable hyperthyroidism was achieved by a 13 V-J model.

Regarding this clonotype: What it binds is unknown.

There were TCR beta CDR3 regions amplified from RNA transcripts. When the TCR CDR3 underwent first-round RT-PCR, the HTBI primer set was used. From the multiplex PCR reads, TCRdb called clonotypes with MiXCR, one entry per CDR3 protein. The sample yields fewer than 350,000 distinct CDR3 sequences, 13% seen once. The blood was taken when hyperthyroidism was first diagnosed, before any ophthalmopathy symptoms showed up. This TCR was recovered from a woman between 25 and 40 years old with Graves' hyperthyroidism that later progressed to Graves' ophthalmopathy. Sequencing was done on a sample of blood. This rearrangement joins TRBV6-5 to TRBJ1-1; D gene ambiguous. For the CDR3, the DNA is TGTGCCAGCAGTTACAGCTATGTGGGGAGCACTGAAGCTTTCTTT. As protein: CASSYSYVGSTEAFF.